Reported below is one T cell receptor beta chain. Antigen unknown. This sample was taken from a study of T-cell memory formation after mild COVID-19. In the study overall: TCR clustering was largely donor specific.

TCRdb passed the 5' RACE reads through MiXCR, listing each CDR3 protein once. The sample holds under 200,000 distinct CDR3 sequences, around a third seen once. The study, taken as a whole, reports: Clones that got smaller from day 15 to 85 had even CD4/CD8, while clones growing later tipped toward CD4+. Mainly CM and EM harbored the contracting CD4+ clones; mainly EMRA harbored the CD8+ ones. Cross-reactive memory seemingly joined, as some responding clones were found in pre-infection memory.

The CDR3 has 13 amino acids. Germline trimming cut 5 bases from V and 10 bases from J; bases unmatched to any gene: 3. The germline CDR1 and CDR2 sequences are LGHNA and YSLEER. The TCR sequence derives from an adult woman who had mild COVID-19 (a few samples of this study predate the infection). Cell type and time point are not known. The chain links TRBV4-3 to TRBJ2-1, with 12 bases fitting TRBD2. Sequencing used PBMCs or a T cell subset sorted from them (not recorded which). The CDR3 reads CASSSGLAGEQFF. CDR3 DNA sequence: TGCGCCAGCAGCTCCGGACTAGCGGGGGAGCAGTTCTTC.